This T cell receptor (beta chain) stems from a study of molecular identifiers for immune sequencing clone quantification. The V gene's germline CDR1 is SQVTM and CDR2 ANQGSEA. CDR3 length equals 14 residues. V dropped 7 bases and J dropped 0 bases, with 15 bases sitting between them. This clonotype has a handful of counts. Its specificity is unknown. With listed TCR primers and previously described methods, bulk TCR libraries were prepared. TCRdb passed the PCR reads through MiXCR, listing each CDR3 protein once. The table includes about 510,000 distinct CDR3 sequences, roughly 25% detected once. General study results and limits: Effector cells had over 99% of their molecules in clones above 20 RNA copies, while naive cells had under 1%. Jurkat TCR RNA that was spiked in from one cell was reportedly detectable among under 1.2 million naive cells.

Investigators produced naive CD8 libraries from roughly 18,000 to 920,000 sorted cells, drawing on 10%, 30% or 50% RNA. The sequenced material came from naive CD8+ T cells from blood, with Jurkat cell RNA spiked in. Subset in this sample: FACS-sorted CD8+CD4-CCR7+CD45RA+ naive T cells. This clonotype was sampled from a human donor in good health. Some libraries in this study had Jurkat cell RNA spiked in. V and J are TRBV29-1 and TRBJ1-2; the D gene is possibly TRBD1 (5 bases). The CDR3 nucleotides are TGCAGCGGCACCCGGATAGGGGCTAACTATGGCTACACCTTC. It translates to CSGTRIGANYGYTF.